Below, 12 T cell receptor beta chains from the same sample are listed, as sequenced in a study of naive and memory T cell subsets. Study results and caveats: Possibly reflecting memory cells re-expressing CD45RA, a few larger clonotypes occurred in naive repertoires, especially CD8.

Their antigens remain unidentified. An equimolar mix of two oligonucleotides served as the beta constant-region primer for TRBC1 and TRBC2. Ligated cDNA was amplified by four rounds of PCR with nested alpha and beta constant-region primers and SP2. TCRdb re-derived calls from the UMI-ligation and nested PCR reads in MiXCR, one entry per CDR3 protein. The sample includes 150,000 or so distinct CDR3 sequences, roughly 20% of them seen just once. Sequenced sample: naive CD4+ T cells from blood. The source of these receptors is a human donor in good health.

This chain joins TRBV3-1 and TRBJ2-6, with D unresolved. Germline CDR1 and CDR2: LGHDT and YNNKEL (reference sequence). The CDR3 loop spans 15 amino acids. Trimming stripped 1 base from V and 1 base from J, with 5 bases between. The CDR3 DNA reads TGTGCCAGCAGCCAAGCGTTGTCTGGGGCCAACGTCCTGACTTTC. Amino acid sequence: CASSQALSGANVLTF.

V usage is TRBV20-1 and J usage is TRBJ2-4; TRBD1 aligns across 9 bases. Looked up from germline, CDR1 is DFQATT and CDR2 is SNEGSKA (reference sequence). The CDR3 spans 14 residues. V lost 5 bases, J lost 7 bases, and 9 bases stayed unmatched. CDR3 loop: CSAPGTGWFNIQYF. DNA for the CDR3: TGCAGTGCTCCCGGGACAGGGTGGTTCAACATTCAGTACTTC.

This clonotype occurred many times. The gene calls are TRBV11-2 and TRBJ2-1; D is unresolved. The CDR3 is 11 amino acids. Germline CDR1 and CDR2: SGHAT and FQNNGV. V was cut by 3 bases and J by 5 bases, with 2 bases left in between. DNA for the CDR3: TGTGCCAGCAGCTTCCACAATGAGCAGTTCTTC. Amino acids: CASSFHNEQFF.

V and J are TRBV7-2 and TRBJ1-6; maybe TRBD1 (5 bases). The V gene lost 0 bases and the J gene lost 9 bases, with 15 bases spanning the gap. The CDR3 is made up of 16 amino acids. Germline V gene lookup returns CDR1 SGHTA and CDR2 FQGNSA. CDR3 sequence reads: CASSLAAWGRTSPLHF. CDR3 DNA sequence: TGTGCCAGCAGCTTAGCCGCCTGGGGCAGGACTTCACCCCTCCACTTT.

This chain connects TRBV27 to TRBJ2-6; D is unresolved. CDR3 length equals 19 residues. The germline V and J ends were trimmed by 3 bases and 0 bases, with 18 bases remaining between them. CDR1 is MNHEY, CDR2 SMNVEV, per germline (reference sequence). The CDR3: CASSFPEAALFSGANVLTF. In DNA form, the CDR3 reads TGTGCCAGCAGTTTCCCCGAGGCAGCTCTCTTCTCTGGGGCCAACGTCCTGACTTTC.

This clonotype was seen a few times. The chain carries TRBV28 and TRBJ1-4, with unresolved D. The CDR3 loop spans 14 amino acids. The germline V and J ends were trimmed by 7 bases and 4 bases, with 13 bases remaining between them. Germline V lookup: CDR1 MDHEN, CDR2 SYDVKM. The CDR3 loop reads CASTAGVNNEKLFF. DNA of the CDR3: TGTGCCAGCACGGCGGGAGTGAATAATGAAAAACTGTTTTTT.

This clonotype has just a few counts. CDR3 region: CASSLTWAEKLFF. The CDR3 bases are TGTGCCAGCAGTTTAACGTGGGCTGAAAAACTGTTTTTT. This chain links TRBV12-3 or TRBV12-4 with TRBJ1-4; D is uncertain. There are 13 residues in the CDR3. V lost 2 bases to trimming and J lost 7 bases, with 8 bases between them.

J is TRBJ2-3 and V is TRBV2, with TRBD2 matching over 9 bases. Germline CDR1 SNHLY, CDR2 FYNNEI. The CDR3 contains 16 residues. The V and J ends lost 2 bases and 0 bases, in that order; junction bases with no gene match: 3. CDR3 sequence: CASSETGLASTDTQYF. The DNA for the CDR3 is TGTGCCAGCAGTGAAACGGGACTAGCAAGCACAGATACGCAGTATTTT.

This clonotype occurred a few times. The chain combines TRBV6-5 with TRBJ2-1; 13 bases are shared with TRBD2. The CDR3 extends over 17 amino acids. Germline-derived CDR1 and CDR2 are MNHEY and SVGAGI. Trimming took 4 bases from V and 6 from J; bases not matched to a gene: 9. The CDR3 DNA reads TGTGCCAGCAGTTGGTCCCTACTAGCGGGAGGGTCCAATGAGCAGTTCTTC. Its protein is CASSWSLLAGGSNEQFF.

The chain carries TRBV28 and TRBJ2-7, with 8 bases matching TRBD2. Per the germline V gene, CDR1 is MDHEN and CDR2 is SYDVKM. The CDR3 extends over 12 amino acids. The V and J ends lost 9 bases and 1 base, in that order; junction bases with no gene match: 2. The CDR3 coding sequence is TGTGCCAGTACTAGCGGTTCCTACGAGCAGTACTTC. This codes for CASTSGSYEQYF. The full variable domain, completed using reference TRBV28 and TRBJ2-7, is DVKVTQSSRYLVKRTGEKVFLECVQDMDHENMFWYRQDPGLGLRLIYFSYDVKMKEKGDIPEGYSVSREKKERFSLILESASTNQTSMYLCASTSGSYEQYFGPGTRLTVT.

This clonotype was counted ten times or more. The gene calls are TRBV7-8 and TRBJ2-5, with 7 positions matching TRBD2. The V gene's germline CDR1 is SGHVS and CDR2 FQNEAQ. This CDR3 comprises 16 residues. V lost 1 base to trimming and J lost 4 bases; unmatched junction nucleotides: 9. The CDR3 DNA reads TGTGCCAGCAGCTTAGGTGGTGCGGGAGTAAGAGAGACCCAGTACTTC. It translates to CASSLGGAGVRETQYF.

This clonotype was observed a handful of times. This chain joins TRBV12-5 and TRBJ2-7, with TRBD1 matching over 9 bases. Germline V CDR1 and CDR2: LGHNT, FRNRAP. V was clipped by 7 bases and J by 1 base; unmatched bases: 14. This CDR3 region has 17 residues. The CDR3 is CASARWGTGFRSYEQYF. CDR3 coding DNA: TGTGCTAGTGCCAGGTGGGGGACAGGGTTTCGATCCTACGAGCAGTACTTC.